Listed here are 5 T cell receptor beta chains from one sample, sequenced in a study of post-analysis software for immune sequencing data. Study results and limitations: Patients carried several TRBV segments more frequently than controls did, and TRBV5-6, TRBV5-1 and TRBV20-1 were among them.

Sequencing libraries made from TCR beta cDNA carried unique molecular identifiers. Via MiXCR, TCRdb re-called the PCR reads, giving one row per CDR3 protein. This table has fewer than 900,000 distinct CDR3 sequences, 40% to 55% appearing once. No antigen has been assigned to these receptors. Input material: blood. The receptor set was obtained from a girl aged 10-17 years with multiple sclerosis.

The V call is TRBV7-9, the J call TRBJ2-7; tentatively, D is TRBD1 (6 bases). The CDR3 runs 14 residues. Germline loops: CDR1 SEHNR, CDR2 FQNEAQ (reference sequence). Trimming cost V 3 bases and J 0 bases, with 9 bases left between them. CDR3 in amino acids: CASSFQGISYEQYF. The CDR3 nucleotides are TGTGCCAGCAGCTTTCAGGGGATCTCCTACGAGCAGTACTTC.

This clonotype was observed a handful of times. V is TRBV29-1 and J is TRBJ2-4, with 8 bases that match TRBD1. V lost 6 bases, J lost 1 base, and 5 bases stayed unmatched. Germline V gene data show CDR1 as SQVTM and CDR2 as ANQGSEA. The CDR3 contains 14 residues. The CDR3 nucleotides read TGCAGCGTAGGGACAGGTTATGCCAAAAACATTCAGTACTTC. This encodes CSVGTGYAKNIQYF.

This clonotype appeared a few times. The gene calls are TRBV28 and TRBJ2-1, with 7 bases that match TRBD2. CDR1 is MDHEN and CDR2 is SYDVKM in the germline V gene. Trimming at V came to 6 bases and at J to 4 bases, leaving 9 bases not matched to a gene. The CDR3 loop spans 15 amino acids. The CDR3 loop is CASSPLAEVYNEQFF. In nucleotides, the CDR3 is TGTGCCAGCAGCCCCCTAGCGGAAGTTTACAATGAGCAGTTCTTC. The full variable domain, in which reference TRBV28 and TRBJ2-1 provide the parts outside the CDR3, is DVKVTQSSRYLVKRTGEKVFLECVQDMDHENMFWYRQDPGLGLRLIYFSYDVKMKEKGDIPEGYSVSREKKERFSLILESASTNQTSMYLCASSPLAEVYNEQFFGPGTRLTVL.

V and J are TRBV30 and TRBJ2-5; 7 nucleotides agree with TRBD2. CDR3 size: 14 residues. V was pared by 4 bases and J by 2 bases, with 7 bases of the junction left unmatched. CDR1 GTSNPN and CDR2 SVGIG come from the germline V gene (reference sequence). CDR3 loop: CAWNPLAAQETQYF. The CDR3 coding sequence is TGTGCCTGGAATCCCCTAGCGGCACAAGAGACCCAGTACTTC.

This clonotype was counted a few times. The genes are TRBV10-3 and TRBJ2-1, with 9 bases that match TRBD2. Germline CDR1 is ENHRY and CDR2 is SYGVKD. Trimming cost V 8 bases and J 5 bases; bases outside gene matches: 7. The CDR3 runs 14 residues. DNA of the CDR3: TGTGCCATCGGCGGTGCGGGGGGGCACAATGAGCAGTTCTTC. This gives the protein CAIGGAGGHNEQFF.